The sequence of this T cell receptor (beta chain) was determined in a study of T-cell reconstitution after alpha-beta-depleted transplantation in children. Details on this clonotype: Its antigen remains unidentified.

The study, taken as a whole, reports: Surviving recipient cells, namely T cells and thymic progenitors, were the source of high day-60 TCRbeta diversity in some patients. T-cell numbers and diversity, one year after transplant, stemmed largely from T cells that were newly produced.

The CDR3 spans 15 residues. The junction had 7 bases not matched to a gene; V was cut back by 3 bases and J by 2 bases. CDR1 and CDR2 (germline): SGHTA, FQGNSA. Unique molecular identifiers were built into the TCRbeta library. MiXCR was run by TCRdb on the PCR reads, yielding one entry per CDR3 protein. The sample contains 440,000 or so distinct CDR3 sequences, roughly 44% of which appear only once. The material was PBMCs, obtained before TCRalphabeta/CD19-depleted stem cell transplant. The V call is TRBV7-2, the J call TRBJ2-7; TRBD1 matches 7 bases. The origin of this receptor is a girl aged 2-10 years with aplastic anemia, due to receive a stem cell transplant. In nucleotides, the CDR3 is TGTGCCAGCAGCTTCGTCGGGACAGACCCCTACGAGCAGTACTTC. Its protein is CASSFVGTDPYEQYF.